This entry lists 4 T cell receptor beta chains sequenced from one sample in a study of early T cells in non-severe SARS-CoV-2 infection. TCRdb re-called the 5' RACE reads through MiXCR, storing one row per CDR3 protein. The table records 60,000 to 90,000 distinct CDR3 sequences, about 16% of them present only once. The sequenced material came from whole blood. These receptors were collected from an adult who was a healthcare worker with PCR-confirmed SARS-CoV-2 infection or an uninfected control (not recorded which).

This clonotype has only a few counts. The chain uses TRBV20-1 and TRBJ2-5, with a tentative D call TRBD2 (6 bases). CDR3 length: 15 amino acids. Trimming shortened V by 2 bases and J by 0 bases, and 13 bases separated the two germline ends. Germline V lookup: CDR1 DFQATT, CDR2 SNEGSKA (reference sequence). CDR3 protein: CSARNFRDYQETQYF. CDR3 bases: TGCAGTGCTAGAAATTTCCGGGACTACCAAGAGACCCAGTACTTC.

This clonotype was seen more than once but under ten times. V gene TRBV12-3 or TRBV12-4 combines with J gene TRBJ1-1; no firm D call. The CDR3 length is 14 residues. V lost 2 bases and J lost 1, with 8 bases in between. This chain's CDR3 is CASSLHTGNTEAFF. DNA of the CDR3: TGTGCCAGCAGTTTACACACTGGGAACACTGAAGCTTTCTTT.

This clonotype showed up just a few times. This chain links TRBV7-9 with TRBJ1-6; D not resolved. Germline V CDR1 and CDR2: SEHNR, FQNEAQ (reference sequence). V lost 5 bases, J lost 8 bases, and 10 bases lay in between. This CDR3 is built from 13 residues. The CDR3 nucleotides are TGTGCCAGCAGCCCCCGTTTGGATTCACCCCTCCACTTT. Encoded protein: CASSPRLDSPLHF.

This chain uses TRBV5-1 with TRBJ2-7; possibly TRBD1 for D (5 bases). V dropped 0 bases and J dropped 4 bases, with 11 bases sitting between them. The CDR3 totals 14 residues. Germline loops: CDR1 SGHRS, CDR2 YFSETQ. The CDR3 sequence is CASSLEGRDYEQYF. The CDR3, as DNA: TGCGCCAGCAGCTTGGAGGGCAGGGATTACGAGCAGTACTTC.